The 20 T cell receptor beta chains in this list originate from one sample, sequenced in a study of T-cell reconstitution after alpha-beta-depleted transplantation in children. For TCRbeta, the library was prepared with unique molecular identifiers. MiXCR, applied by TCRdb to the PCR reads, yields one record per CDR3 protein. The top ten clones hold 3.3% of a sample with about 540,000 distinct CDR3 sequences, about 17% of them seen once. The sample was PBMCs from the stem cell graft donor, taken from the stem cell graft. The receptor set was obtained from a human donor who donated a stem cell graft to a child with acute lymphoblastic leukemia.

This clonotype was seen a few times. The V and J genes are TRBV5-6 and TRBJ1-2; TRBD1 agrees at 10 bases. Germline V gene data show CDR1 as SGHDT and CDR2 as YYEEEE. The J segment lost 8 bases and the V segment lost 2 bases, leaving 3 bases of the junction unmatched. This CDR3 has 13 amino acids. CDR3 sequence: CASSFGQGDGYTF. DNA of the CDR3: TGTGCCAGCAGCTTCGGACAGGGGGACGGCTACACCTTC.

The chain has TRBV7-9 and TRBJ2-7; the D is unclear. The V gene's germline CDR1 is SEHNR and CDR2 FQNEAQ (reference sequence). Deletions cut 5 bases from V and 6 bases from J, with 14 bases between. The CDR3 covers 13 residues. DNA for the CDR3: TGTGCCAGCAGCCCCGCGGTGGGTCTCGAGCAGTACTTC. It is translated as CASSPAVGLEQYF.

This clonotype has only a few counts. The J gene is TRBJ2-5, the V gene TRBV4-1, with a weak D call TRBD2 (5 bases). Trimming shortened V by 4 bases and J by 2 bases, and 11 bases separated the two germline ends. The CDR3 length is 14 residues. Germline loops: CDR1 MGHRA, CDR2 YSYEKL. The DNA for the CDR3 is TGCGCCAGCAGCCCCTGGGTAGCGCAAGAGACCCAGTACTTC. It is translated as CASSPWVAQETQYF.

The chain uses TRBV5-1 and TRBJ2-6; D remains unclear. The CDR3 contains 14 residues. V shed 5 bases and J shed 5 bases, with 11 bases lying between them. Germline CDR1 SGHRS, CDR2 YFSETQ. CDR3 nucleotide sequence: TGCGCCAGCAGAATTGATAACTGGGCCAACGTCCTGACTTTC. This encodes CASRIDNWANVLTF.

This clonotype was detected only a few times. This rearrangement joins TRBV28 to TRBJ1-1; 7 positions match TRBD1. V lost 2 bases to trimming and J lost 11 bases; unmatched junction nucleotides: 5. Germline V CDR1 and CDR2: MDHEN, SYDVKM. The CDR3 runs 12 residues. CDR3 amino acids: CASSLNTGAAFF. The CDR3 DNA reads as TGTGCCAGCAGTTTAAATACAGGGGCCGCTTTCTTT.

CDR3: CASSDKPPAVNTGELFF. Written as DNA, the CDR3 is TGTGCCAGCAGCGACAAGCCCCCGGCCGTGAACACCGGGGAGCTGTTTTTT. The genes are TRBV3-1 and TRBJ2-2; D gene ambiguous. Germline loops: CDR1 LGHDT, CDR2 YNNKEL (reference sequence). The CDR3 has 17 amino acids. Between the trimmed V and J ends, which lost 5 bases and 1 base, there was a span of 17 bases.

This clonotype was observed a few times. This chain links TRBV12-3 or TRBV12-4 with TRBJ2-2, with a possible D match to TRBD1 (6 bases). This CDR3 is built from 14 residues. V was trimmed by 8 bases and J by 6 bases, leaving 16 bases between them. The CDR3 sequence is CASQTGGKAGELFF. The CDR3 DNA sequence: TGTGCCAGCCAGACAGGAGGAAAAGCCGGGGAGCTGTTTTTT.

The chain recombines TRBV6-2 or TRBV6-3 with TRBJ2-7; 8 bases fit TRBD1. V lost 4 bases and J lost 0; bases outside the gene matches: 8. There are 16 residues in the CDR3. In germline, CDR1 is MNHEY, CDR2 SVGEGT. CDR3 region: CASSLDRGRSSYEQYF. CDR3 DNA: TGTGCCAGCAGTTTAGACAGGGGAAGGAGCTCCTACGAGCAGTACTTC.

This clonotype showed up just a few times. The chain employs TRBV6-1 and TRBJ2-7; D unclear. V lost 5 bases, J lost 1 base, and 15 bases lay in between. This CDR3 is built from 15 residues. Germline V lookup: CDR1 MNHNS, CDR2 SASEGT. The CDR3 DNA reads as TGTGCCAGCAGTCCACCGCGACAACTATCCTACGAGCAGTACTTC. As protein: CASSPPRQLSYEQYF.

The J gene is TRBJ2-7, the V gene TRBV6-2 or TRBV6-3; D remains ambiguous. Germline V CDR1 and CDR2: MNHEY, SVGEGT. CDR3 length: 12 residues. Trimming shortened V by 2 bases and J by 6 bases, and 8 bases separated the two germline ends. The CDR3 protein is CASSYPDTEQYF. The CDR3 nucleotides are TGTGCCAGCAGTTACCCCGACACCGAGCAGTACTTC.

V and J are TRBV6-2 or TRBV6-3 and TRBJ1-4; D may be TRBD1 (5 bases). V lost 6 bases, J lost 10 bases, and 12 bases lay in between. Germline loops: CDR1 MNHEY, CDR2 SVGEGT. The CDR3 length is 12 residues. Here the CDR3 DNA reads TGTGCCAGCAGCCCACCGGGGACAAAACTGTTTTTT. It codes for CASSPPGTKLFF.

The rearrangement joins TRBV30 to TRBJ2-7; D not certain. V lost 1 base, J lost 3 bases, and 10 bases lay in between. Looked up from germline, CDR1 is GTSNPN and CDR2 is SVGIG (reference sequence). The CDR3 is made up of 13 amino acids. The CDR3 loop is CAWSAASHYEQYF. CDR3 nucleotide sequence: TGTGCCTGGAGTGCGGCCTCCCACTACGAGCAGTACTTC.

This clonotype showed up just a few times. V and J are TRBV5-1 and TRBJ2-7; 9 bases are a match to TRBD1. This CDR3 is 15 amino acids long. The V segment lost 6 bases and the J segment 2 bases; nucleotides outside the gene matches: 9. Germline lookup yields CDR1 SGHRS and CDR2 YFSETQ. The CDR3 reads CASNDFRDRAYEQYF. The CDR3 DNA is TGCGCCAGCAACGATTTCCGGGACAGGGCCTACGAGCAGTACTTC.

This clonotype was seen only a few times. The chain couples TRBV5-1 to TRBJ1-1; D unresolved. The germline V gene encodes CDR1 SGHRS and CDR2 YFSETQ. V lost 4 bases and J 1 base, leaving 8 bases between the germline ends. The CDR3 has 13 amino acids. The CDR3 loop reads CASSPWENTEAFF. CDR3 nucleotides: TGCGCCAGCAGCCCCTGGGAGAACACTGAAGCTTTCTTT.

V is TRBV29-1 and J is TRBJ2-1; 8 bases fit TRBD2. V shed 4 bases and J 3 bases; nucleotides not matched to a gene: 8. CDR1 is SQVTM and CDR2 is ANQGSEA in the germline V gene. This CDR3 has 15 amino acids. The CDR3 nucleotides read TGCAGCGTTGGGCAAGCGGGAGAGGACTACAATGAGCAGTTCTTC. Amino acid sequence: CSVGQAGEDYNEQFF.

The table lists this clonotype with many counts. The chain links TRBV9 to TRBJ2-7; TRBD1 matches 8 bases. The CDR3 totals 17 residues. Trimming cost V 0 bases and J 5 bases; bases outside gene matches: 13. CDR1 SGDLS and CDR2 YYNGEE come from the germline V gene. The CDR3 sequence is CASSVAPIGQGWHEQYF. DNA for the CDR3: TGTGCCAGCAGCGTAGCCCCAATAGGACAGGGATGGCACGAGCAGTACTTC.

The chain carries TRBV10-1 and TRBJ1-1; D gene unclear. The germline gives CDR1 WNHNN, CDR2 SYGVQD (reference sequence). The CDR3 runs 15 residues. V was shortened by 3 bases and J by 5 bases, with 16 bases between the two germline ends. CDR3 residues: CASSEGRGGRTEAFF. CDR3 DNA: TGCGCCAGCAGTGAAGGACGAGGTGGAAGGACTGAAGCTTTCTTT.

The chain employs TRBV29-1 and TRBJ2-1, with D tentatively TRBD2 (6 bases). CDR3 length: 17 amino acids. CDR1 and CDR2 (germline): SQVTM, ANQGSEA. V was clipped by 0 bases and J by 0 bases, with 15 bases between them. The chain's CDR3 is CSVEEGKRVSSYNEQFF. The CDR3 DNA is TGCAGCGTTGAAGAGGGGAAGCGGGTGAGCTCCTACAATGAGCAGTTCTTC.

This clonotype was detected a few times. This chain links TRBV11-1 with TRBJ2-1; 14 bases fit TRBD2. The germline V gene encodes CDR1 SGHAT and CDR2 FQDESV (reference sequence). V shed 1 base, J shed 0 bases, and the junction held 2 bases outside the gene matches. CDR3 size: 18 residues. Here the CDR3 reads CASSLGLAGGISYNEQFF. CDR3 bases: TGTGCCAGCAGCTTAGGACTAGCGGGAGGGATCTCCTACAATGAGCAGTTCTTC.

The genes are TRBV5-1 and TRBJ2-3; D unresolved. Trimming stripped 4 bases from V and 4 bases from J, with 19 bases between. This CDR3 is built from 16 residues. CDR1 and CDR2 (germline): SGHRS, YFSETQ. In nucleotides, the CDR3 is TGCGCCAGCAGCCTAGAAGTCCCGGTGGCCCCAGATACGCAGTATTTT. It translates to CASSLEVPVAPDTQYF.